The 14 T cell receptor beta chains below come from one sample, sequenced in a study of blood T cell repertoires in COVID-19. The assay was immunoSEQ multiplex PCR, and TCRdb's table has in-frame clones only and misses some. The sample contains about 260,000 clones, around 90% of which appear only once. Sequenced sample: PBMCs or T cells enriched from blood (not recorded which). These receptors were obtained from a woman between 40 and 55 years old who had been exposed to COVID-19.

V is TRBV5-6 and J is TRBJ2-7, with TRBD2 matching 7 bases. CDR1 SGHDT and CDR2 YYEEEE come from the germline V gene. The trim removed 4 bases at V and 5 bases at J, leaving 12 bases unmatched. CDR3 length equals 15 residues. The CDR3 DNA reads as TGTGCCAGCAGCCCCGGCGCGGGGGTGGGAAACGAGCAGTACTTC. Translated, it gives CASSPGAGVGNEQYF.

In nucleotides, the CDR3 is TGTGCCAGCAGGGCAGGGAATACTAACTATGGCTACACCTTC. Encoded protein: CASRAGNTNYGYTF. This chain joins TRBV27 and TRBJ1-2; maybe TRBD1 (5 bases). The V end lost 6 bases, the J end lost 0 bases, and 11 bases lay between the germline ends. The germline V gene has CDR1 MNHEY and CDR2 SMNVEV (reference sequence). The CDR3 consists of 14 residues.

This clone was counted only a few times. The CDR3: CATYDRASQEPQHF. The CDR3 DNA reads TGTGCCACTTACGACAGGGCCTCGCAGGAGCCCCAGCATTTT. The rearrangement links TRBV19 to TRBJ1-5; 7 nucleotides agree with TRBD1. The ends lost 10 bases at V and 8 bases at J; junction bases unmatched: 14. The germline V gene encodes CDR1 LNHDA and CDR2 SQIVND (reference sequence). This CDR3 is built from 14 residues.

The V call is TRBV7-9, the J call TRBJ2-5; 7 bases map to TRBD2. Trimming cost V 2 bases and J 1 base; bases outside gene matches: 4. The CDR3 runs 15 residues. Germline V gene sequence: CDR1 SEHNR, CDR2 FQNEAQ (reference sequence). The CDR3: CASSLPLARQETQYF. DNA for the CDR3: TGTGCCAGCAGCTTACCACTAGCGCGCCAAGAGACCCAGTACTTC.

The chain is built from TRBV19 and TRBJ1-6; 7 bases align to TRBD1. Germline CDR1 reads LNHDA; CDR2 reads SQIVND (reference sequence). J lost 9 bases, V lost 4 bases, and 6 bases had no gene match. There are 14 residues in the CDR3. The CDR3 nucleotides read TGTGCCAGTAGTACCGGGACAGAAACTTCACCCCTCCACTTT. This gives the protein CASSTGTETSPLHF.

V and J are TRBV7-2 and TRBJ1-4; D is possibly TRBD1 (5 bases). Germline values: CDR1 SGHTA, CDR2 FQGNSA. This CDR3 is built from 16 residues. V lost 5 bases to trimming and J lost 3 bases, with 16 bases between them. CDR3 protein: CASSELGGLANEKLFF. CDR3 nucleotide sequence: TGTGCCAGCAGCGAACTTGGGGGGTTAGCTAATGAAAAACTGTTTTTT.

The V gene is TRBV28, the J gene TRBJ1-4, with 9 bases fitting TRBD1. The length of the CDR3 is 14 residues. Germline lookup yields CDR1 MDHEN and CDR2 SYDVKM. Trimming at V came to 6 bases and at J to 7 bases, leaving 6 bases not matched to a gene. The CDR3 reads CASRTRDRAEKLFF. The CDR3 nucleotides read TGTGCCAGCAGGACCCGGGACAGGGCTGAAAAACTGTTTTTT.

This clone has just a few counts. The V call is TRBV4-1, the J call TRBJ2-1; 14 nucleotides line up with TRBD2. The CDR3 is made up of 18 amino acids. The ends lost 0 bases at V and 6 bases at J; junction bases unmatched: 7. The germline V gene encodes CDR1 MGHRA and CDR2 YSYEKL. The CDR3 DNA is TGCGCCAGCAGCCAAGATAAAGGGACTAGCGGGAGAATCAATGAGCAGTTCTTC. Translated, it gives CASSQDKGTSGRINEQFF.

The chain is built from TRBV5-4 and TRBJ2-1; D perhaps matches TRBD1 (5 bases). The germline V and J ends were trimmed by 5 bases and 4 bases, with 13 bases remaining between them. CDR1 and CDR2 from the germline V gene are SGHNT and YYREEE (reference sequence). The CDR3 length is 14 residues. DNA for the CDR3: TGTGCCAGCAGATACGACAGCGTATACAATGAGCAGTTCTTC. Protein product: CASRYDSVYNEQFF.

This clone was observed a handful of times. V is TRBV6-1 and J is TRBJ1-2; perhaps TRBD1 as D (6 bases). Germline V gene lookup returns CDR1 MNHNS and CDR2 SASEGT. V was shortened by 3 bases and J by 7 bases, with 21 bases between the two germline ends. This CDR3 contains 16 residues. The CDR3 region is CASSDMTTGSLGGYTF. CDR3 nucleotide sequence: TGTGCCAGCAGTGATATGACTACAGGGAGTCTTGGTGGCTACACCTTC.

The chain employs TRBV9 and TRBJ1-3; 9 positions match TRBD1. The CDR3 is 18 amino acids. In germline, CDR1 is SGDLS, CDR2 YYNGEE. J was trimmed by 0 bases and V by 4 bases; bases with no gene match: 11. CDR3 in amino acids: CASSTKPGQGTSGNTIYF. CDR3 sequence (DNA): TGTGCCAGCAGCACCAAGCCGGGACAGGGAACCTCTGGAAACACCATATATTTT.

The chain recombines TRBV30 with TRBJ2-1, with 8 bases identical to TRBD2. Germline trimming cut 3 bases from V and 9 bases from J; bases unmatched to any gene: 7. Germline-derived CDR1 and CDR2 are GTSNPN and SVGIG (reference sequence). This CDR3 is built from 13 residues. This CDR3 reads CAWRPGGVTEQFF. The CDR3 DNA follows: TGTGCCTGGAGGCCGGGAGGGGTTACTGAGCAGTTCTTC.

This chain uses TRBV5-6 with TRBJ1-2; 10 nucleotides line up with TRBD1. Germline loops: CDR1 SGHDT, CDR2 YYEEEE. This CDR3 has 16 amino acids. V shed 4 bases and J 9 bases; nucleotides not matched to a gene: 15. The CDR3 loop reads CASSLGTGDLLYSYTF. The DNA of the CDR3 is TGTGCCAGCAGCCTCGGGACAGGGGACCTTCTTTATAGCTACACCTTC.

The chain couples TRBV27 to TRBJ2-5, with D tentatively TRBD2 (6 bases). Trimming shortened V by 3 bases and J by 4 bases, and 12 bases separated the two germline ends. This CDR3 has 14 residues. The germline V gene has CDR1 MNHEY and CDR2 SMNVEV (reference sequence). CDR3 amino acids: CASSFGSGGETQYF. DNA for the CDR3: TGTGCCAGCAGTTTCGGGTCCGGGGGAGAGACCCAGTACTTC.